Listed here are 30 T cell receptor beta chains from one sample, sequenced in a study of T cells in localized non-small cell lung cancer. Produced via immunoSEQ multiplex PCR; TCRdb's table is partial and in-frame only. The table records about 92,000 clones, approximately 91% of them present only once. The input for sequencing was PBMCs, taken before any cancer treatment. The receptor set was obtained from a woman aged 40-69 years with stage II squamous cell lung carcinoma.

A single count supports this clone. The chain uses TRBV7-8 and TRBJ2-5; D gene uncertain. The ends were cut back, 3 bases at V and 1 base at J, with 12 bases in the middle. The CDR3 extends over 15 amino acids. Germline V CDR1 and CDR2: SGHVS, FQNEAQ. The CDR3 sequence: CASSFIRLSQETQYF. The CDR3 DNA follows: TGTGCCAGCAGCTTCATACGCCTCTCCCAAGAGACCCAGTACTTC.

The rearrangement joins TRBV29-1 to TRBJ1-4; D gene unclear. CDR1 is SQVTM, CDR2 ANQGSEA, per germline. V gave up 6 bases and J gave up 3 bases, with 14 bases separating them. The CDR3 has 14 residues. The CDR3 DNA sequence: TGCAGCGTAACCGCGAGGAGGTCTAATGAAAAACTGTTTTTT. It is translated as CSVTARRSNEKLFF. The variable domain in full, completed from reference TRBV29-1 and TRBJ1-4, reads SAVISQKPSRDICQRGTSLTIQCQVDSQVTMMFWYRQQPGQSLTLIATANQGSEATYESGFVIDKFPISRPNLTFSTLTVSNMSPEDSSIYLCSVTARRSNEKLFFGSGTQLSVL.

The chain has TRBV7-9 and TRBJ1-2; D is unresolved. This CDR3 is 14 amino acids long. Per the germline V gene, CDR1 is SEHNR and CDR2 is FQNEAQ (reference sequence). V lost 4 bases, J lost 8 bases, and 17 bases lay in between. The CDR3 sequence: CASSSRGEGEGYTF. In DNA form, the CDR3 reads TGTGCCAGCAGCTCCCGCGGGGAGGGAGAAGGCTACACCTTC.

This chain links TRBV2 with TRBJ2-3; D call uncertain. Germline loops: CDR1 SNHLY, CDR2 FYNNEI. Trimming shortened V by 6 bases and J by 3 bases, and 10 bases separated the two germline ends. The CDR3 is 13 residues long. DNA for the CDR3: TGTGCCAGCAGGACGGAAAGGACAGATACGCAGTATTTT. Translating it yields CASRTERTDTQYF.

The genes are TRBV7-2 and TRBJ2-3; 8 bases are shared with TRBD2. J gave up 0 bases and V 3 bases, and 11 bases lay outside the gene matches. This CDR3 is built from 18 residues. Per germline, CDR1 SGHTA and CDR2 FQGNSA. In DNA form, the CDR3 reads TGTGCCAGCAGCTTCTCTCTAGCGGGCATGACTAGCACAGATACGCAGTATTTT. The encoded protein is CASSFSLAGMTSTDTQYF.

The rearrangement links TRBV11-2 to TRBJ1-1; D uncertain. The CDR3 covers 13 residues. V lost 2 bases to trimming and J lost 1 base, with 5 bases between them. Germline loops: CDR1 SGHAT, CDR2 FQNNGV. CDR3 sequence: CASSLKGNTEAFF. In DNA, the CDR3 is TGTGCCAGCAGCTTAAAGGGGAACACTGAAGCTTTCTTT.

The chain links TRBV30 to TRBJ1-5, with TRBD1 matching over 10 bases. Germline assignment: CDR1 GTSNPN and CDR2 SVGIG (reference sequence). The CDR3 consists of 15 residues. Unmatched junction bases numbered 7, after V lost 2 bases and J lost 6 bases. The CDR3 coding sequence is TGTGCCTGGAGTTCCGGGACAGGGGCGTTTCAGCCCCAGCATTTT. Protein sequence: CAWSSGTGAFQPQHF.

V and J are TRBV28 and TRBJ2-2, with 12 bases matching TRBD1. Trimming cost V 7 bases and J 7 bases; bases outside gene matches: 7. Germline CDR1 is MDHEN and CDR2 is SYDVKM. The CDR3 contains 15 residues. In DNA form, the CDR3 reads TGTGCCAGCAATGGGGGACAGGGGGCGCTCGGGGAGCTGTTTTTT. Translating gives CASNGGQGALGELFF.

This rearrangement joins TRBV18 to TRBJ1-1; D perhaps matches TRBD1 (5 bases). The length of the CDR3 is 15 residues. The V gene's germline CDR1 is KGHSH and CDR2 LQKENI. Trimming removed 2 bases from V and 1 base from J, with 11 bases in between. The CDR3 nucleotides are TGTGCCAGCTCACCAAAGGCGAGGGGGAACACTGAAGCTTTCTTT. Translating it yields CASSPKARGNTEAFF.

The CDR3 is CASSEGTGFQPQHF. CDR3 coding DNA: TGTGCCAGCAGTGAAGGGACAGGGTTTCAGCCCCAGCATTTT. The chain employs TRBV2 and TRBJ1-5, with TRBD1 identical over 8 bases. Germline CDR1 reads SNHLY; CDR2 reads FYNNEI. Trimming cost V 1 base and J 6 bases; bases outside gene matches: 2. The CDR3 contains 14 residues.

In this sample, this clone turned up once. The chain recombines TRBV15 with TRBJ1-2; D unclear. From germline, CDR1 is LNHNV and CDR2 YYDKDF (reference sequence). Trimming took off 0 bases at V and 4 bases at J, with 9 bases between the two ends. This CDR3 is 14 amino acids long. Here the CDR3 reads CATSRDRGIYGYTF. CDR3 coding DNA: TGTGCCACCAGCAGAGATAGAGGGATCTATGGCTACACCTTC.

The chain uses TRBV28 and TRBJ1-4; D not certain. Germline assignment: CDR1 MDHEN and CDR2 SYDVKM. The CDR3 is made up of 14 amino acids. Trimming took 6 bases from V and 5 from J, leaving 13 bases between them. CDR3 nucleotide sequence: TGTGCCAGCAGACTTCGTCTGAAGAATGAAAAACTGTTTTTT. This translates into CASRLRLKNEKLFF.

Turning to this clone: One end of the junction is discordant with germline, which a read error may explain. This sequence joins TRBV7-7 and TRBJ2-2; the D is unclear. CDR3 length: 14 residues. Germline V gene data show CDR1 as SSHAT and CDR2 as FNYEAQ (reference sequence). This chain's CDR3 is CASSLSENTGELFF. DNA for the CDR3: TGTGCTAGCAGCTTATCAGAAAACACCGGGGAGCTGTTTTTT.

CDR3 protein: CASSAGQMNTEAFF. Written as DNA, the CDR3 is TGTGCCAGCAGTGCGGGACAGATGAACACTGAAGCTTTCTTT. The chain is built from TRBV6-1 and TRBJ1-1; TRBD1 aligns across 7 bases. Germline CDR1 MNHNS, CDR2 SASEGT. The CDR3 runs 14 residues. V was pared by 4 bases and J by 0 bases, with 2 bases of the junction left unmatched.

V gene TRBV25-1 combines with J gene TRBJ1-3; the D is unclear. The CDR3 contains 12 residues. The V end was cut by 4 bases, the J end by 0 bases, with 1 base between. Germline loops: CDR1 MGHDK, CDR2 SYGVNS. The CDR3 spells CASSVSGNTIYF. The CDR3 bases are TGTGCCAGCAGTGTCTCTGGAAACACCATATATTTT.

This clone was counted a single time. V usage is TRBV5-4 and J usage is TRBJ1-2, with D uncertain. The CDR3 length is 15 residues. The germline V gene encodes CDR1 SGHNT and CDR2 YYREEE (reference sequence). Trimming took 3 bases from V and 0 from J, leaving 12 bases between them. In DNA form, the CDR3 reads TGTGCCAGCAGCTCCCGCAGGACCACTAACTATGGCTACACCTTC. As protein: CASSSRRTTNYGYTF. Supplemented by reference TRBV5-4 and TRBJ1-2, the full variable domain reads ETGVTQSPTHLIKTRGQQVTLRCSSQSGHNTVSWYQQALGQGPQFIFQYYREEENGRGNFPPRFSGLQFPNYSSELNVNALELDDSALYLCASSSRRTTNYGYTFGSGTRLTVV.

The V call is TRBV6-6, the J call TRBJ1-2; D is perhaps TRBD1 (6 bases). V gave up 5 bases and J gave up 8 bases, with 15 bases separating them. The CDR3 is 13 amino acids. The germline CDR1 and CDR2 sequences are MNHNY and SVGAGI (reference sequence). This chain's CDR3 is CASSPLHRDGYTF. DNA for the CDR3: TGTGCCAGCAGTCCACTTCACAGGGACGGCTACACCTTC.

The chain has TRBV21-1 and TRBJ2-7. TRBV21-1 is labeled a pseudogene. The CDR3 has 12 residues. The CDR3 is CASSKADYEQYF. CDR3 sequence (DNA): TGTGCCAGCAGCAAAGCCGACTACGAGCAGTACTTC.

The genes are TRBV14 and TRBJ2-7; D unresolved. Between the trimmed V and J ends, which lost 1 base and 1 base, there was a span of 2 bases. The germline gives CDR1 SGHDN, CDR2 FVKESK. The CDR3 has 12 residues. The CDR3 sequence is CASSQVSYEQYF. DNA for the CDR3: TGTGCCAGCAGCCAAGTGTCCTACGAGCAGTACTTC.

The J gene is TRBJ1-1, the V gene TRBV7-9; D is perhaps TRBD1 (6 bases). The CDR3 is 13 amino acids. Germline-derived CDR1 and CDR2 are SEHNR and FQNEAQ (reference sequence). V was clipped by 6 bases and J by 4 bases, with 12 bases between them. CDR3 sequence reads: CASSPQGGTEAFF. DNA of the CDR3: TGTGCCAGCAGTCCACAGGGAGGCACTGAAGCTTTCTTT.

The chain joins TRBV28 to TRBJ1-2; perhaps TRBD1 as D (6 bases). V dropped 4 bases and J dropped 3 bases, with 18 bases sitting between them. The length of the CDR3 is 16 residues. Germline lookup yields CDR1 MDHEN and CDR2 SYDVKM. The CDR3 here is CASSSYNKGGDYGYTF. CDR3 nucleotides: TGTGCCAGCAGTTCCTACAACAAGGGGGGAGACTATGGCTACACCTTC.

This rearrangement joins TRBV18 to TRBJ1-2; 7 bases fit TRBD1. The CDR3 spans 15 residues. Unmatched junction bases numbered 4, after V lost 2 bases and J lost 1 base. Germline CDR1 reads KGHSH; CDR2 reads LQKENI. The DNA for the CDR3 is TGTGCCAGCTCACCAGAGGGACAGATTAACTATGGCTACACCTTC. It translates to CASSPEGQINYGYTF.

The rearrangement uses TRBV6-1 and TRBJ2-6; the D is unclear. Per germline, CDR1 MNHNS and CDR2 SASEGT. Between the trimmed V and J ends, which lost 5 bases and 1 base, there was a span of 9 bases. This CDR3 spans 15 amino acids. The CDR3 sequence is CASSLGFSGANVLTF. CDR3 coding DNA: TGTGCCAGCAGTCTCGGTTTTTCTGGGGCCAACGTCCTGACTTTC.

This chain joins TRBV18 and TRBJ1-1; 7 positions agree with TRBD1. The V segment lost 5 bases and the J segment 0 bases; nucleotides outside the gene matches: 6. CDR3 length: 15 residues. Germline assignment: CDR1 KGHSH and CDR2 LQKENI. CDR3 protein: CASSSTGVMNTEAFF. CDR3 in DNA: TGTGCCAGCTCATCAACAGGGGTTATGAACACTGAAGCTTTCTTT.

This clone was observed once. J is TRBJ2-7 and V is TRBV29-1, with D tentatively TRBD1 (8 bases). V lost 4 bases and J 2 bases, leaving 21 bases between the germline ends. Germline assignment: CDR1 SQVTM and CDR2 ANQGSEA. This CDR3 comprises 16 residues. The CDR3 coding sequence is TGCAGCGTTGTGGGGGGGGGACGGACAGGGACCTACGAGCAGTACTTC. Protein: CSVVGGGRTGTYEQYF.

J is TRBJ1-2 and V is TRBV6-5; D not resolved. V was clipped by 4 bases and J by 0 bases, with 6 bases between them. CDR3 size: 13 residues. Germline CDR1 MNHEY, CDR2 SVGAGI. As DNA, the CDR3 is TGTGCCAGCAGTTTCTCGACTAACTATGGCTACACCTTC. Translating it yields CASSFSTNYGYTF.

The chain is built from TRBV5-1 and TRBJ2-3, with D possibly TRBD2 on 5 matching bases. The CDR3 totals 15 residues. V lost 4 bases to trimming and J lost 2 bases, with 14 bases between them. The germline gives CDR1 SGHRS, CDR2 YFSETQ. Here the CDR3 DNA reads TGCGCCAGCAGCCCTGGCGAGGGCTACACAGATACGCAGTATTTT. It specifies CASSPGEGYTDTQYF. The variable domain in full, completed from reference TRBV5-1 and TRBJ2-3, reads KAGVTQTPRYLIKTRGQQVTLSCSPISGHRSVSWYQQTPGQGLQFLFEYFSETQRNKGNFPGRFSGRQFSNSRSEMNVSTLELGDSALYLCASSPGEGYTDTQYFGPGTRLTVL.

J is TRBJ1-1 and V is TRBV19, with D possibly being TRBD1 (5 bases). Deletions cut 3 bases from V and 6 bases from J, with 11 bases between. Germline loops: CDR1 LNHDA, CDR2 SQIVND (reference sequence). The CDR3 length is 13 residues. The CDR3 DNA reads as TGTGCCAGTAGTATCCTTTTGGGGGCTGAAGCTTTCTTT. It encodes CASSILLGAEAFF.

The DNA of the CDR3 is TGTGCCAGCAGCCAACAGGGGAAGAACTATGGCTACACCTTC. It yields the protein CASSQQGKNYGYTF. The chain is built from TRBV5-5 and TRBJ1-2; 7 nucleotides match TRBD1. J gave up 2 bases and V 4 bases, and 5 bases lay outside the gene matches. Germline V gene sequence: CDR1 SGHKS, CDR2 YYEKEE (reference sequence). The CDR3 is 14 amino acids.

The rearrangement uses TRBV5-4 and TRBJ2-1; D might be TRBD2 (5 bases). In germline, CDR1 is SGHNT, CDR2 YYREEE (reference sequence). There are 14 residues in the CDR3. The V end was cut by 0 bases, the J end by 9 bases, with 13 bases between. CDR3 DNA sequence: TGTGCCAGCAGCTTGGTTACGGGAAAACGTGAGCAGTTCTTC. Translating it yields CASSLVTGKREQFF.